The 8 T cell receptor beta chains listed next were all sequenced from one sample in a study of blood T cell repertoires in COVID-19. Profiled with immunoSEQ multiplex PCR; TCRdb holds only in-frame clones, not every one. The table records approximately 140,000 clones, around 82% of them present only once. What was sequenced was peripheral blood. These receptors all come from a human donor with acute or convalescent COVID-19. The donor label of this sample is uncertain.

The sample holds one count of this clone. The chain combines TRBV29-1 with TRBJ1-1; 8 bases map to TRBD1. CDR1 and CDR2 (germline): SQVTM, ANQGSEA. Trimming removed 4 bases from V and 4 bases from J; junction bases left unmatched: 11. The CDR3 runs 15 residues. The CDR3 DNA sequence: TGCAGCGTTGGATCGCTCGGCAGGGGGCTCACTGAAGCTTTCTTT. Translated, it gives CSVGSLGRGLTEAFF.

The chain is built from TRBV6-1 and TRBJ2-7, with D possibly being TRBD1 (6 bases). V shed 3 bases and J shed 5 bases, with 8 bases lying between them. The germline gives CDR1 MNHNS, CDR2 SASEGT. The length of the CDR3 is 12 residues. In nucleotides, the CDR3 is TGTGCCAGCAGTGACCCAGGGGACGAGCAGTACTTC. It yields the protein CASSDPGDEQYF.

The chain recombines TRBV30 with TRBJ1-3; 9 nucleotides agree with TRBD1. CDR1 is GTSNPN, CDR2 SVGIG, per germline (reference sequence). V lost 5 bases and J lost 1; bases outside the gene matches: 6. This CDR3 contains 15 residues. CDR3 amino acids: CAWSTQGASGNTIYF. The CDR3 nucleotides are TGTGCCTGGTCCACACAGGGGGCGTCTGGAAACACCATATATTTT.

This clone was observed a few times. This chain joins TRBV7-9 and TRBJ1-1; TRBD1 is a possible D gene (5 bases). The CDR3 extends over 14 amino acids. V lost 2 bases, J lost 1 base, and 8 bases lay in between. Germline CDR1 is SEHNR and CDR2 is FQNEAQ (reference sequence). The CDR3 region has the DNA TGTGCCAGCAGCTTACGACAGTCGAACACTGAAGCTTTCTTT. It codes for CASSLRQSNTEAFF.

The CDR3 DNA is TGTGCCAGCAGCCCTGGGGCCCCCAGAAGCTATGGCTACACCTTC. Translated: CASSPGAPRSYGYTF. The rearrangement uses TRBV2 and TRBJ1-2, with D possibly TRBD1 on 5 matching bases. The germline V gene has CDR1 SNHLY and CDR2 FYNNEI. The CDR3 is 15 residues long. Trimming pared 6 bases from V and 4 bases from J, leaving 18 bases between.

The chain couples TRBV4-1 to TRBJ1-1; 8 bases map to TRBD1. The junction had 8 bases not matched to a gene; V was cut back by 4 bases and J by 1 base. The CDR3 extends over 16 amino acids. The germline V gene has CDR1 MGHRA and CDR2 YSYEKL. CDR3 amino acids: CASSPSDRVPNTEAFF. CDR3 DNA: TGCGCCAGCAGCCCTTCGGACAGGGTCCCGAACACTGAAGCTTTCTTT.

V gene TRBV6-4 combines with J gene TRBJ2-3, with D maybe TRBD2 (6 bases). The CDR3 covers 14 residues. With 2 bases removed from V and 7 bases from J, the gap between germline ends came to 13 bases. From germline, CDR1 is MRHNA and CDR2 SNTAGT. Here the CDR3 reads CASSDVAGRNTQYF. The CDR3 region has the DNA TGTGCCAGCAGTGACGTGGCGGGGCGGAATACGCAGTATTTT.

This chain uses TRBV10-3 with TRBJ2-7; 8 bases are a match to TRBD1. Germline CDR1 reads ENHRY; CDR2 reads SYGVKD. The CDR3 runs to 14 residues. The V gene end was trimmed by 6 bases and the J gene end by 3 bases; junction bases not matched to a gene: 7. The CDR3 sequence: CAISQQGDGYEQYF. The CDR3 bases are TGTGCCATCAGCCAACAGGGGGACGGCTACGAGCAGTACTTC.